This TCR beta chain emerged from a study of shared clonotypes between healthy human individuals. Genomic DNA of each subset was evenly split across several immunoSEQ plates. PCR replicates from unsorted PBMC used roughly 300 ng DNA, and this amount was tens of thousands of T cell genomes. Spread over ten immunoSEQ deep assay plates, unsorted PBMC DNA underwent sequencing. Original methodology: Junction-only sequences produced by ImmunoSEQ had no quality scores, so filtering differed. The repertoire was sequenced with immunoSEQ multiplex PCR; TCRdb's copy has only in-frame clones and lacks some. The V and J calls and clone size are taken from that table; D and trimming were inferred from the DNA. The sample includes about 530,000 clones, about 75% of them seen just once. The CDR3 contains 14 residues. Germline-derived CDR1 and CDR2 are MDHEN and SYDVKM. V lost 7 bases and J lost 9; bases outside the gene matches: 13.

This clone was detected a few times. This clonotype was obtained from a middle-aged woman in good health. Some clones in this sample may be carry-over from other donors' samples. The sequencing sample was made of PBMCs. The chain combines TRBV28 with TRBJ1-2; TRBD1 aligns across 8 bases. Here the CDR3 DNA reads TGTGCCAGCACCGACTCTCTCGGGACAGGTAGCTACACCTTC. Protein product: CASTDSLGTGSYTF.